One T cell receptor (beta chain) is described in this entry. Its specificity is unknown. These data belong to a study of shared clonotypes between healthy human individuals. Repertoires were generated with immunoSEQ multiplex PCR, while TCRdb's copy carries only in-frame clones and drops some. This repertoire shows 1.6 million or so clones, 98% found once; its top ten account for 0.3% to 0.45%. Study-wide points: Only blood samples were collected, and tissue repertoires likely differ.

The germline V gene has CDR1 DFQATT and CDR2 SNEGSKA (reference sequence). The V end was cut by 4 bases, the J end by 6 bases, with 9 bases between. CDR3 length: 11 amino acids. Source material: naive CD4+ T cells sorted from blood. Subset here: CD45RA+ positively selected. The chain links TRBV20-1 to TRBJ1-1; D is ambiguous. The TCR comes from a young man in good health. CDR3 nucleotide sequence: TGCAGTGCTAATAGGCCGCCTGAAGCTTTCTTT. Its translation: CSANRPPEAFF.